The T cell receptor beta chain described here comes from a study of preoperative IRX-2 immunotherapy in early breast cancer. Treatment: preoperative locoregional IRX-2 cytokine immunotherapy. Preoperative locoregional IRX-2 cytokine immunotherapy was tested in the phase Ib source study. Assay used: immunoSEQ multiplex PCR; TCRdb lists only in-frame clones, some missing. This sample has tens of thousands of clones, with roughly 91% found just once. The specimen comprised tumor tissue, sampled after IRX-2 immunotherapy. This sequence originates from a human donor with breast cancer.

In nucleotides, the CDR3 is TGTGCCAGTAGGGGAGGGCAGGCGAACTCTGGAAACACCATATATTTT. It translates to CASRGGQANSGNTIYF. The chain has TRBV19 and TRBJ1-3, with unresolved D. Per the germline V gene, CDR1 is LNHDA and CDR2 is SQIVND (reference sequence). V gave up 6 bases and J gave up 0 bases, with 15 bases separating them. The CDR3 is made up of 16 amino acids.